Listed here are 4 T cell receptor beta chains from one sample, sequenced in a study of blood T cell repertoires in COVID-19. Using immunoSEQ multiplex PCR, the repertoire was profiled, and TCRdb retains in-frame clones only, with some absent. The data contain about 250,000 clones, about nine tenths of them singletons. Sequencing was carried out using peripheral blood. These receptors were obtained from a woman in her twenties or thirties with COVID-19, enrolled during active disease.

The sample holds one count of this clone. This chain links TRBV29-1 with TRBJ2-1; possibly TRBD1 for D (6 bases). Germline V lookup: CDR1 SQVTM, CDR2 ANQGSEA. Between the trimmed V and J ends, which lost 6 bases and 7 bases, there was a span of 13 bases. This CDR3 is 12 amino acids long. The CDR3 bases are TGCAGCGTATCAGGGGTAGGGAATGAGCAGTTCTTC. It is translated as CSVSGVGNEQFF.

CDR3 sequence reads: CASSPGGGSTDTQYF. The CDR3 DNA reads as TGTGCCAGCTCGCCGGGCGGGGGGTCCACAGATACGCAGTATTTT. The gene calls are TRBV7-2 and TRBJ2-3; 8 nucleotides line up with TRBD2. Germline-derived CDR1 and CDR2 are SGHTA and FQGNSA. The V and J ends lost 8 bases and 2 bases, in that order; junction bases with no gene match: 9. The CDR3 runs 15 residues.

The chain uses TRBV18 and TRBJ2-7; maybe TRBD2 (7 bases). Germline CDR1 and CDR2: KGHSH and LQKENI. Trimming pared 2 bases from V and 0 bases from J, leaving 11 bases between. This CDR3 is built from 15 residues. The CDR3 DNA follows: TGTGCCAGCTCACCAGGGGGAGGGGGCTCCTACGAGCAGTACTTC. Encoded protein: CASSPGGGGSYEQYF.

The V gene is TRBV10-3, the J gene TRBJ1-3; possible D gene TRBD1, 5 bases. CDR1 is ENHRY, CDR2 SYGVKD, per germline. V was shortened by 6 bases and J by 3 bases, with 15 bases between the two germline ends. The CDR3 is made up of 15 amino acids. The CDR3 region has the DNA TGTGCCATCAGCTGGAGCCAGGGACTTGGAAACACCATATATTTT. Translated: CAISWSQGLGNTIYF.